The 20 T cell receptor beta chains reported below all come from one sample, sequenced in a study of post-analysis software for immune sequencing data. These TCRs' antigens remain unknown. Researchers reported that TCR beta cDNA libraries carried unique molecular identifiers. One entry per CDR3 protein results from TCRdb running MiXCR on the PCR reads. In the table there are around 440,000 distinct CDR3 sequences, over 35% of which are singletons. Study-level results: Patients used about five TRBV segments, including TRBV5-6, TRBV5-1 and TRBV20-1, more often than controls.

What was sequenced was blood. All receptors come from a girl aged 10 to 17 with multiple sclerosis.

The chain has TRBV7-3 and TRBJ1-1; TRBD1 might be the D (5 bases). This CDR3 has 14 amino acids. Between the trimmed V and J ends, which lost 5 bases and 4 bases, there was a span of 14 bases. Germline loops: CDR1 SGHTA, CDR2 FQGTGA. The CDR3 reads CASSPQGGSTEAFF. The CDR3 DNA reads TGTGCCAGCAGCCCTCAGGGTGGGAGCACTGAAGCTTTCTTT.

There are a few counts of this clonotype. The CDR3 DNA reads TGCGCCAGCAGCCAAGGGGGAGGTTTCTCCTACGAGCAGTACTTC. Its protein product is CASSQGGGFSYEQYF. V and J are TRBV4-1 and TRBJ2-7; TRBD2 is a possible D gene (6 bases). The V end lost 1 base, the J end lost 0 bases, and 10 bases lay between the germline ends. CDR1 is MGHRA and CDR2 is YSYEKL in the germline V gene. The CDR3 extends over 15 amino acids.

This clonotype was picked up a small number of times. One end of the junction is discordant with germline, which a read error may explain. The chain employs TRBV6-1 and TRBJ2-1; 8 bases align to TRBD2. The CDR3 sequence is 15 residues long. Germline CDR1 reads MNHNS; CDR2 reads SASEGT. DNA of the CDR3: TGTGCCATCAGTGCCGTGCGGGGGGATTACAATGAGCAGTTCTTC. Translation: CAISAVRGDYNEQFF.

The CDR3 reads CASRPAQGETQYF. The CDR3 region has the DNA TGTGCCAGCAGGCCAGCCCAGGGGGAGACCCAGTACTTC. The chain joins TRBV9 to TRBJ2-5, with D tentatively TRBD1 (6 bases). CDR1 is SGDLS and CDR2 is YYNGEE in the germline V gene. Trimming shortened V by 5 bases and J by 5 bases, and 13 bases separated the two germline ends. The CDR3 sequence is 13 residues long.

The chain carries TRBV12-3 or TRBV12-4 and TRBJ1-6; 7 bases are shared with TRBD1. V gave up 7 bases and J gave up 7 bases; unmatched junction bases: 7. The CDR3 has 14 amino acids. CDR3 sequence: CASTQDRANSPLHF. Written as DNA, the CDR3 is TGTGCCAGCACCCAAGACAGGGCAAATTCACCCCTCCACTTT.

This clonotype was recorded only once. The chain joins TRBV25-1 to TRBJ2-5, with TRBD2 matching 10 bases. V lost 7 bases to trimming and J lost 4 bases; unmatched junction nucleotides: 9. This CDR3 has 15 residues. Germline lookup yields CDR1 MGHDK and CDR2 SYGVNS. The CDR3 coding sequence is TGTGCCAGCACCGGACTAGCGGAGCTCGGAGAGACCCAGTACTTC. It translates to CASTGLAELGETQYF.

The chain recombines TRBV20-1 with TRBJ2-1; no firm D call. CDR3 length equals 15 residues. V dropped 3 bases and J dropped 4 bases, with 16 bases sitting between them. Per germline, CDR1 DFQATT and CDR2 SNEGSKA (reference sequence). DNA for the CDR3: TGCAGTGCTAGGTCTTACCAAACGAGGTACAATGAGCAGTTCTTC. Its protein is CSARSYQTRYNEQFF.

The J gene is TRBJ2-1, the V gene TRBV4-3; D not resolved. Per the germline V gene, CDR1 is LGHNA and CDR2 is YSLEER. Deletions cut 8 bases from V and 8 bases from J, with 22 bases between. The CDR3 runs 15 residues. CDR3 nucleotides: TGCGCCAGCGCTGGAGATCTCAACTTATGGGATGAGCAGTTCTTC. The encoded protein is CASAGDLNLWDEQFF.

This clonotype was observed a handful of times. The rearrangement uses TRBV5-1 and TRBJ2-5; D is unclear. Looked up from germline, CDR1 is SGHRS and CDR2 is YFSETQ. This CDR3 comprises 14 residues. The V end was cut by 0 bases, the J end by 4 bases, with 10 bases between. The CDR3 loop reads CASSLEVSIETQYF. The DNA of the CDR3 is TGCGCCAGCAGCTTGGAGGTCAGCATAGAGACCCAGTACTTC.

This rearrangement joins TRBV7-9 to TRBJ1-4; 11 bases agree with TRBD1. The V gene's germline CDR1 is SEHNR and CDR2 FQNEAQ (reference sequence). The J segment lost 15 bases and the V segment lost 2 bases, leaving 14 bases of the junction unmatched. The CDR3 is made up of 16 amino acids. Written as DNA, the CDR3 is TGTGCCAGCAGCTTAACCCCCGGACAGGGGGCAGGATGGGTGTTTTTT. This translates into CASSLTPGQGAGWVFF.

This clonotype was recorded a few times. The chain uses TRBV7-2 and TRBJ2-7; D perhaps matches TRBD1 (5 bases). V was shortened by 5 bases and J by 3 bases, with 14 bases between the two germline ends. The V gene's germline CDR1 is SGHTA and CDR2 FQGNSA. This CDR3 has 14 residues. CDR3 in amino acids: CASSGRTQNYEQYF. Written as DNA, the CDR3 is TGTGCCAGCAGCGGCCGGACACAAAACTACGAGCAGTACTTC.

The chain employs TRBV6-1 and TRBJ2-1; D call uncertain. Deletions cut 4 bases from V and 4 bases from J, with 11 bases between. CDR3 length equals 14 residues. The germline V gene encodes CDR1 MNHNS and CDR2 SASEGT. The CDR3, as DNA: TGTGCCAGCAGTGGCACGCCGGAATACAATGAGCAGTTCTTC. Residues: CASSGTPEYNEQFF.

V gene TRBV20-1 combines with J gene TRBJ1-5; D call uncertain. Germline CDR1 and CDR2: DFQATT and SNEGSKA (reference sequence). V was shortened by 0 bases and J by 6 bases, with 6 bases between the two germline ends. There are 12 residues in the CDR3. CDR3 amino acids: CSARDKGQPQHF. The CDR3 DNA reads TGCAGTGCTAGAGATAAAGGTCAGCCCCAGCATTTT.

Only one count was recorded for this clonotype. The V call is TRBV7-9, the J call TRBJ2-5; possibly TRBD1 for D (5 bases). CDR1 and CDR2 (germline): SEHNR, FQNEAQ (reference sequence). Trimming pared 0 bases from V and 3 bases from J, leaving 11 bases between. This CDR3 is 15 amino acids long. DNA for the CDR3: TGTGCCAGCAGCTTAGCCAGGACACGGGAAGAGACCCAGTACTTC. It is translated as CASSLARTREETQYF. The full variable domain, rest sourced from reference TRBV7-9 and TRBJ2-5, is DTGVSQNPRHKITKRGQNVTFRCDPISEHNRLYWYRQTLGQGPEFLTYFQNEAQLEKSRLLSDRFSAERPKGSFSTLEIQRTEQGDSAMYLCASSLARTREETQYFGPGTRLLVL.

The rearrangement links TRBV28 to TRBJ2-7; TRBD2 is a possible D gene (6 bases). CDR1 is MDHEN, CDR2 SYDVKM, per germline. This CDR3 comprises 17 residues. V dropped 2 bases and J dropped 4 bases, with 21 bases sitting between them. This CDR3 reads CASSLVSRGGSGYEQYF. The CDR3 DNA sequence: TGTGCCAGCAGTTTAGTCTCCCGGGGTGGTAGCGGATACGAGCAGTACTTC.

This CDR3 is CASRRGAVSTDTQYF. CDR3 DNA sequence: TGTGCCAGCCGCCGGGGGGCGGTAAGCACAGATACGCAGTATTTT. The chain carries TRBV7-2 and TRBJ2-3; tentatively, D is TRBD2 (7 bases). CDR1 and CDR2 (germline): SGHTA, FQGNSA. The ends were cut back, 8 bases at V and 0 bases at J, with 15 bases in the middle. CDR3 size: 15 residues. Full variable domain (missing parts from reference TRBV7-2 and TRBJ2-3): GAGVSQSPSNKVTEKGKDVELRCDPISGHTALYWYRQSLGQGLEFLIYFQGNSAPDKSGLPSDRFSAERTGGSVSTLTIQRTQQEDSAVYLCASRRGAVSTDTQYFGPGTRLTVL.

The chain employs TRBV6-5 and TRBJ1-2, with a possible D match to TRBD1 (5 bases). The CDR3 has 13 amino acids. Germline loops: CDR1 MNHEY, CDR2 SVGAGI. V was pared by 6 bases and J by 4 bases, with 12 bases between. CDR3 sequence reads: CASRIDSAYGYTF. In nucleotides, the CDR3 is TGTGCCAGCAGGATAGACAGCGCCTATGGCTACACCTTC.

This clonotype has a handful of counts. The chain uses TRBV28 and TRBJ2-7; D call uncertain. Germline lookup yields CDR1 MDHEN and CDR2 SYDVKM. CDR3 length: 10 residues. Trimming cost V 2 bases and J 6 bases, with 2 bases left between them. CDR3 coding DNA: TGTGCCAGCAGTTTAACCGAGCAGTACTTC. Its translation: CASSLTEQYF.

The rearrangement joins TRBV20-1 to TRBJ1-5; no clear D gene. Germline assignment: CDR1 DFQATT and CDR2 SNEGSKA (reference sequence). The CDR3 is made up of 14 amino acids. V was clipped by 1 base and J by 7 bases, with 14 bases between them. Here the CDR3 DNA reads TGCAGTGCTAGAGCTGCCCCGAACAGACAGCCCCAGCATTTT. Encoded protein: CSARAAPNRQPQHF.

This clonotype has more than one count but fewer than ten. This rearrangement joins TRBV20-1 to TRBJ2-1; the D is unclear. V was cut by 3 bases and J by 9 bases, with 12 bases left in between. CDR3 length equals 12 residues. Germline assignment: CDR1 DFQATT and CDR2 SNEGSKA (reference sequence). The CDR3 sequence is CSASGERGEQFF. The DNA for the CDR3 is TGCAGTGCTAGCGGTGAGCGAGGTGAGCAGTTCTTC.